The present entry profiles one T cell receptor (beta chain) with its context. The antigen is undetermined. Time point denoted: blood 4 weeks post-SBRT, at nephrectomy. Treatment indicated: 15 Gy SBRT to primary tumor, nephrectomy 4 weeks later. Clear cell pathology was present in this patient's renal cell carcinoma. These data belong to a study of radiation and T cells in renal cell carcinoma. Sequencing used immunoSEQ multiplex PCR; TCRdb keeps in-frame clones, though not all of them. The table shows about 77,000 clones, with roughly 83% occurring only once. This CDR3 is built from 16 residues. CDR1 is LNHDA, CDR2 SQIVND, per germline (reference sequence). The V end was cut by 10 bases, the J end by 4 bases, with 20 bases between. Study outcomes and limitations: No pretreatment tumor biopsies were available for baseline clonotypes.

The starting material was blood, obtained from a patient whose treatment included radiotherapy and nephrectomy. This rearrangement joins TRBV19 to TRBJ2-6, with D perhaps TRBD1 (6 bases). The receptor was derived from an older woman with renal cell carcinoma. The CDR3 reads CATEPGHETGANVLTF. CDR3 in DNA: TGTGCCACCGAACCGGGACATGAGACCGGGGCCAACGTCCTGACTTTC.